The subject of this entry is one T cell receptor (beta chain). The sample belongs to a study of blood T cell repertoires in COVID-19. Turning to the study itself: T cells, B-cell-depleted T cells, or PBMCs provided the cDNA or gDNA that served as material.

Trimming cost V 10 bases and J 4 bases; bases outside gene matches: 10. CDR3 length equals 14 residues. Germline V lookup: CDR1 MNHEY, CDR2 SVGAGI. Data came from immunoSEQ multiplex PCR; TCRdb stores just in-frame clones and leaves some out. The sample shows hundreds of thousands of clones, about 88% of them seen only once. This clonotype originated in a woman between 40 and 55 years old who had recovered from COVID-19. The material sequenced was PBMCs or T cells enriched from blood (not recorded which). The chain joins TRBV6-5 to TRBJ1-3, with 7 bases identical to TRBD1. For the CDR3, the DNA is TGTGCCACTATTCGGGACAGATCAGGAAACACCATATATTTT. It is translated as CATIRDRSGNTIYF.